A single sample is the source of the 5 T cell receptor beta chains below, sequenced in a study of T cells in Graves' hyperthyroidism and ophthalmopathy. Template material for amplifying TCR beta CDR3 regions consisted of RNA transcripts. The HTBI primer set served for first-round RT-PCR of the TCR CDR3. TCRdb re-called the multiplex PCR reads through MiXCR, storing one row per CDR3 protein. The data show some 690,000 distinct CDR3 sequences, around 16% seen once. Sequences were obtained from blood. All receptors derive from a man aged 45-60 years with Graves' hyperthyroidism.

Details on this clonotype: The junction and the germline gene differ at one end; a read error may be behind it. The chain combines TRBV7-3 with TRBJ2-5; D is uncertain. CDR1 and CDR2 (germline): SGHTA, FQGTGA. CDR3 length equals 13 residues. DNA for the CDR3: TGTGCCAGCAGCTTAATCGGCCAAAAGACCCAGTACTTC. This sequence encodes CASSLIGQKTQYF.

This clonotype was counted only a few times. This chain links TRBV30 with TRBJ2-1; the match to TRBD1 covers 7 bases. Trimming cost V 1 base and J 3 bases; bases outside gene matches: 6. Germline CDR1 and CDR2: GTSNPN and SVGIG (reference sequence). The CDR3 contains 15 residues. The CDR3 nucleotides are TGTGCCTGGAGTGGGAAGGGGGCCCTCTACAATGAGCAGTTCTTC. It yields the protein CAWSGKGALYNEQFF.

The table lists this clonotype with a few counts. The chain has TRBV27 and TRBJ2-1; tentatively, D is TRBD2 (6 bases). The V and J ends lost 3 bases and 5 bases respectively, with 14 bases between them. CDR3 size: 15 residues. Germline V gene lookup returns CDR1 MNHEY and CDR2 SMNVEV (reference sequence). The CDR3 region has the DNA TGTGCCAGCAGTTTCCCCCCTAGCGCCAACAATGAGCAGTTCTTC. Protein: CASSFPPSANNEQFF.

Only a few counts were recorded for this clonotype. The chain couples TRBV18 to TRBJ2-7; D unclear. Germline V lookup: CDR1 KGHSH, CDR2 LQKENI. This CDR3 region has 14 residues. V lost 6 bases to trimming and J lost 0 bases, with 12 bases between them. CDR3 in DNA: TGTGCCAGCTCCGATTGGGCGGACTCCTACGAGCAGTACTTC. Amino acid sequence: CASSDWADSYEQYF.

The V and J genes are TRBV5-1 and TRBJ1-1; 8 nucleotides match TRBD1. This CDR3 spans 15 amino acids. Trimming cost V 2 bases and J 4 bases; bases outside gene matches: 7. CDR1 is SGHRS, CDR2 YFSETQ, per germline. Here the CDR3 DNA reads TGCGCCAGCAGCTTCGGACAGGGAGGGGTCACTGAAGCTTTCTTT. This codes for CASSFGQGGVTEAFF.